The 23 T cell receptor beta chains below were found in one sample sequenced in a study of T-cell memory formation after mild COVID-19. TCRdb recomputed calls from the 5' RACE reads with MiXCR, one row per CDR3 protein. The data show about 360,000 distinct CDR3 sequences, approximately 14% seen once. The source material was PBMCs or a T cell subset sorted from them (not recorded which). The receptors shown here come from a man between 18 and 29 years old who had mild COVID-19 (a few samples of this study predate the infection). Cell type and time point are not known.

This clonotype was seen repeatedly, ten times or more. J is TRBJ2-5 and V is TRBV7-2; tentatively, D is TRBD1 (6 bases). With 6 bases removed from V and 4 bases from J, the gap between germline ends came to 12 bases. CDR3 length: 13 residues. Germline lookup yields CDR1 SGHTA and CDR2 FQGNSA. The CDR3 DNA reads TGTGCCAGCAGTTTTCAGGGGAGAGAGACCCAGTACTTC. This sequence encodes CASSFQGRETQYF.

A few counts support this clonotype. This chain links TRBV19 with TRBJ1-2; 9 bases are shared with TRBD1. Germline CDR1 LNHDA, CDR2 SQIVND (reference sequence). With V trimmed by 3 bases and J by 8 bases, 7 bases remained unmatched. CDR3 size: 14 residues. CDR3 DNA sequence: TGTGCCAGTAGTATCGGGACAGGGAGGACCGGCTACACCTTC. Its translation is CASSIGTGRTGYTF. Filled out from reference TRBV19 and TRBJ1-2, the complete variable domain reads DGGITQSPKYLFRKEGQNVTLSCEQNLNHDAMYWYRQDPGQGLRLIYYSQIVNDFQKGDIAEGYSVSREKKESFPLTVTSAQKNPTAFYLCASSIGTGRTGYTFGSGTRLTVV.

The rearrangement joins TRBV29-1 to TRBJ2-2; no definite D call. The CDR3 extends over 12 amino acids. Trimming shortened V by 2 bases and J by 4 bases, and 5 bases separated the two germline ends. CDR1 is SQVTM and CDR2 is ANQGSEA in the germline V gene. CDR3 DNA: TGCAGCGTTGAATCCGGCACCGGGGAGCTGTTTTTT. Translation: CSVESGTGELFF.

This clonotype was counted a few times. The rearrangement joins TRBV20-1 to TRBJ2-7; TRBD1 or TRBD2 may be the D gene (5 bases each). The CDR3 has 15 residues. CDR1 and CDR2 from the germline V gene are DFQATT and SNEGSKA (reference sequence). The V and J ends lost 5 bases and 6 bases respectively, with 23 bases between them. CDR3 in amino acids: CSARSPLGVWGEQYV. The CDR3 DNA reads TGCAGTGCTCGAAGCCCGTTGGGGGTCTGGGGCGAGCAGTACGTC.

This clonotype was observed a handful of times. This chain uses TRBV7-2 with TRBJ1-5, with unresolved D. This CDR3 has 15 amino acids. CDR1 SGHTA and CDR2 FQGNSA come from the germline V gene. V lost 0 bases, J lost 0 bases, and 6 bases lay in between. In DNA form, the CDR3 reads TGTGCCAGCAGCTTAGCCCTGTATAGCAATCAGCCCCAGCATTTT. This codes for CASSLALYSNQPQHF. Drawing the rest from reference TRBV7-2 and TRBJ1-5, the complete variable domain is GAGVSQSPSNKVTEKGKDVELRCDPISGHTALYWYRQSLGQGLEFLIYFQGNSAPDKSGLPSDRFSAERTGGSVSTLTIQRTQQEDSAVYLCASSLALYSNQPQHFGDGTRLSIL.

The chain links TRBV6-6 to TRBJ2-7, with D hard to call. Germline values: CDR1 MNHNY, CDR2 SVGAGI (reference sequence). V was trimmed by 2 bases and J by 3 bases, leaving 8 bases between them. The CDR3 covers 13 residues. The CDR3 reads CASSYPESYEQYF. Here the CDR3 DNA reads TGTGCCAGCAGTTACCCGGAGAGCTACGAGCAGTACTTC.

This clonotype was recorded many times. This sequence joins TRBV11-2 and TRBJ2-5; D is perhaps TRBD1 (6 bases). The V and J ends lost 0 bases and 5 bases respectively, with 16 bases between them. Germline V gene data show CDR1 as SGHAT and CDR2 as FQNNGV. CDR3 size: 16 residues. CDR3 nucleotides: TGTGCCAGCAGCTTAGATCTCAGGGGTTCGGGCGAGACCCAGTACTTC. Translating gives CASSLDLRGSGETQYF.

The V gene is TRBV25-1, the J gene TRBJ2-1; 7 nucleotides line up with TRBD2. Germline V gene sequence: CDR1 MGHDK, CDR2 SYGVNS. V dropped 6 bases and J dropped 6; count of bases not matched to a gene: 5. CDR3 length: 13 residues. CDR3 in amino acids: CASRRDYGNEQFF. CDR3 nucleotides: TGTGCCAGCAGGCGGGACTATGGCAATGAGCAGTTCTTC. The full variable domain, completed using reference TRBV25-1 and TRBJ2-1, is EADIYQTPRYLVIGTGKKITLECSQTMGHDKMYWYQQDPGMELHLIHYSYGVNSTEKGDLSSESTVSRIRTEHFPLTLESARPSHTSQYLCASRRDYGNEQFFGPGTRLTVL.

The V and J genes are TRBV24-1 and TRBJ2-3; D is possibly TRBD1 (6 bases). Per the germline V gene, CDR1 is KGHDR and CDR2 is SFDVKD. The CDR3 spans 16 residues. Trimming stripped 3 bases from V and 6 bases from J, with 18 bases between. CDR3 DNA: TGTGCCACCAGTGATAACCAACAGGGAACGTGGGATACGCAGTATTTT. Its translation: CATSDNQQGTWDTQYF.

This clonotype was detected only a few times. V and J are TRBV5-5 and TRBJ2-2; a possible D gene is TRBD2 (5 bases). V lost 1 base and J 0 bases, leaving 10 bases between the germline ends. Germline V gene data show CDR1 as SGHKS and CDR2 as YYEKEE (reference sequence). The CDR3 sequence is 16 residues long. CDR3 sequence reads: CASSLWGAPNTGELFF. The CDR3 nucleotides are TGTGCCAGCAGCTTGTGGGGAGCACCGAACACCGGGGAGCTGTTTTTT.

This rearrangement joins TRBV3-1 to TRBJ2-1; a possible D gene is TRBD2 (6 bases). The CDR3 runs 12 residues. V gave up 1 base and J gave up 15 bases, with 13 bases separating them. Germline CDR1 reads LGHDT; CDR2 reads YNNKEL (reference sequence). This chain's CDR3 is CASSQGIAAGFF. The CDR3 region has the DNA TGTGCCAGCAGCCAAGGTATAGCGGCGGGGTTCTTC.

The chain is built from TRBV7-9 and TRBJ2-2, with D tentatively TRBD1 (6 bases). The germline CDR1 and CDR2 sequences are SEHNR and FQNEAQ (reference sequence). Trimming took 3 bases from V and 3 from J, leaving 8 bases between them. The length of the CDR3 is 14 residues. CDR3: CASSFNRDTGELFF. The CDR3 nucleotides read TGTGCCAGCAGCTTTAACAGGGACACCGGGGAGCTGTTTTTT.

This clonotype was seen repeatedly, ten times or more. The CDR3 sequence is CASSVTGRLTGELFF. Written as DNA, the CDR3 is TGTGCCAGCAGCGTGACAGGGAGGCTCACCGGGGAGCTGTTTTTT. The chain joins TRBV7-2 to TRBJ2-2, with D possibly being TRBD1 (7 bases). The germline V gene has CDR1 SGHTA and CDR2 FQGNSA. There are 15 residues in the CDR3. Trimming stripped 5 bases from V and 4 bases from J, with 14 bases between.

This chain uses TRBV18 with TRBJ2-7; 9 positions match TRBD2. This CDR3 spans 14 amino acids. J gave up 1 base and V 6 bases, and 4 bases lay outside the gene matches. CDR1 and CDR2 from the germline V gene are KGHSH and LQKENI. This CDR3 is CASSPGLASYEQYV. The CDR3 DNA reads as TGTGCCAGCTCCCCTGGACTAGCGTCCTACGAGCAGTACGTC.

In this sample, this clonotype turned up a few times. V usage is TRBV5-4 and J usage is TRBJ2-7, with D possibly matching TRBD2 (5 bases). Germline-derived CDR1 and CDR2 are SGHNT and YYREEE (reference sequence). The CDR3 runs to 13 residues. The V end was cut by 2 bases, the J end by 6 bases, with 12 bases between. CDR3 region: CASSFGSAGEQYF. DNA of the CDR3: TGTGCCAGCAGCTTTGGGAGCGCGGGCGAGCAGTACTTC.

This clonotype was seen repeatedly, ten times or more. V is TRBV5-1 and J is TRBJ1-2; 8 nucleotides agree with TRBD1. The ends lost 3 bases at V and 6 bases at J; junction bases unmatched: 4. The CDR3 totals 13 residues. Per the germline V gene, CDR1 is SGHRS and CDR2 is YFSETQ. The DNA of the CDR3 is TGCGCCAGCAGCTATGGACAGGGCGATGGCTACACCTTC. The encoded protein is CASSYGQGDGYTF.

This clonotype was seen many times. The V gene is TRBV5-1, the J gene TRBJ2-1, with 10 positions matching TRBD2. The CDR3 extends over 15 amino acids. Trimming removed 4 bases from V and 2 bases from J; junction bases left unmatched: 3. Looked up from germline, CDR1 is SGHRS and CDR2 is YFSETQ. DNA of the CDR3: TGCGCCAGCAGCCCACTAGCGGGGACCTACAATGAGCAGTTCTTC. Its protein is CASSPLAGTYNEQFF.

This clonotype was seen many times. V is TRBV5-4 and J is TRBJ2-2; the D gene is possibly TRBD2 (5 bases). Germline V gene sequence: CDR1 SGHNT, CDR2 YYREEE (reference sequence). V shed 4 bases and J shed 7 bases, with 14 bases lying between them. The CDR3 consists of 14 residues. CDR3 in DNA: TGTGCCAGCAGCGTCGAGGGTCCTGACGGGGAGCTGTTTTTT. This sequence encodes CASSVEGPDGELFF.

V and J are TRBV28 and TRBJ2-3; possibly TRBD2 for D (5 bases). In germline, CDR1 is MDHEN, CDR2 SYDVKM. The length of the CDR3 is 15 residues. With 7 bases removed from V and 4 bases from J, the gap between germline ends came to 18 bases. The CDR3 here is CASTQGGRWADTQYF. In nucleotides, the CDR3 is TGTGCCAGCACCCAAGGAGGCAGATGGGCAGATACGCAGTATTTT.

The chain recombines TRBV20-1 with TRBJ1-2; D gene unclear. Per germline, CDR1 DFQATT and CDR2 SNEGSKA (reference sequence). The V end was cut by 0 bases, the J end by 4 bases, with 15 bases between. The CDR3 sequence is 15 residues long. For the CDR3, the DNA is TGCAGTGCTAGAGATGGGCGGTCCTACGTCTATGGCTACACCTTC. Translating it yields CSARDGRSYVYGYTF.

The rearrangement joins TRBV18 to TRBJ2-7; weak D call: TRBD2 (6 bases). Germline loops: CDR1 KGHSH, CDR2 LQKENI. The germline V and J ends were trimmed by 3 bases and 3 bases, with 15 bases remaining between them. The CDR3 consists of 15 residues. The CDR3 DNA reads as TGTGCCAGCTCACCGTCTCTGGGGGGAAGCTACGAGCAGTACTTC. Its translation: CASSPSLGGSYEQYF. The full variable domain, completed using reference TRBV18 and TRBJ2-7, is NAGVMQNPRHLVRRRGQEARLRCSPMKGHSHVYWYRQLPEEGLKFMVYLQKENIIDESGMPKERFSAEFPKEGPSILRIQQVVRGDSAAYFCASSPSLGGSYEQYFGPGTRLTVT.

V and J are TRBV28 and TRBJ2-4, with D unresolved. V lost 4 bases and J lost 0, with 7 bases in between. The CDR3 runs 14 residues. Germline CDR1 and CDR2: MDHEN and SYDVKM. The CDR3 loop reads CASSSGQAKNIQYF. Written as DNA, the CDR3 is TGTGCCAGCAGTTCCGGCCAAGCCAAAAACATTCAGTACTTC.

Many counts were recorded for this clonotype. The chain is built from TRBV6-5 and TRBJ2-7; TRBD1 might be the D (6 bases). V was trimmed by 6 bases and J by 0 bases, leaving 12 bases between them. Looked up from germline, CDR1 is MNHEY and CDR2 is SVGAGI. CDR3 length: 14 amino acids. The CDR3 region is CASRPRGGSYEQYV. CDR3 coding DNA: TGTGCCAGCAGACCCAGGGGTGGCTCCTACGAGCAGTACGTC.